The clone carrying this T cell receptor (beta chain) appeared a few times. Its target is not known. The data were taken from a study of identical twins. Germline assignment: CDR1 MNHNS and CDR2 SASEGT. The V segment lost 8 bases and the J segment 4 bases; nucleotides outside the gene matches: 14. The CDR3 spans 16 residues. TCRdb re-called the 5' RACE reads with MiXCR, one entry per CDR3 protein. The sample records about 790,000 distinct CDR3 sequences, 18% being singletons. Findings and caveats of the study: Fewer insertions were carried by abundant cord blood beta clonotypes, but none was seen in memory repertoires.

This sample also belongs to another study, concerning T cells expressing NK-cell markers. This second study says: CD8+ T cells in roughly six donors included dominant NKG2C+ clonotypes at roughly 1.0-7.0%.

Sequenced sample: PBMCs. The source is a woman aged 18-29 years in good health. The chain joins TRBV6-1 to TRBJ1-3, with 7 bases identical to TRBD1. CDR3 sequence: CASRWETGPSGNTIYF. The CDR3 DNA sequence: TGTGCCAGCCGGTGGGAGACAGGGCCCTCCGGAAACACCATATATTTT.